Shown below are 12 T cell receptor beta chains from a single sample sequenced in a study of blood T cell repertoires in COVID-19. Clones were read by immunoSEQ multiplex PCR, and TCRdb kept only the in-frame ones, dropping some. The sample lists approximately 300,000 clones, around nine tenths seen once, with nearly 7% in the top ten. The sequenced sample consisted of peripheral blood. These receptors all stem from a woman under 40 with COVID-19, enrolled during active disease.

This clone turned up a few times. The CDR3 DNA sequence: TGTGCCAGCAGTGCTAACAGGGCCGGCGAGCAGTACTTC. The encoded protein is CASSANRAGEQYF. This sequence joins TRBV2 and TRBJ2-7, with D perhaps TRBD1 (6 bases). CDR3 length equals 13 residues. CDR1 and CDR2 (germline): SNHLY, FYNNEI. V lost 4 bases, J lost 6 bases, and 13 bases lay in between.

This clone came up once. V and J are TRBV6-4 and TRBJ2-1, with 7 bases matching TRBD2. Trimming cost V 3 bases and J 10 bases; bases outside gene matches: 6. Germline V gene sequence: CDR1 MRHNA, CDR2 SNTAGT. This CDR3 spans 13 amino acids. CDR3 nucleotides: TGTGCCAGCAGTGAGTGGGAGGGCCGGGAGCAGTTCTTC. Translated: CASSEWEGREQFF.

The chain links TRBV30 to TRBJ1-1, with unresolved D. Trimming took 3 bases from V and 0 from J, leaving 8 bases between them. In germline, CDR1 is GTSNPN, CDR2 SVGIG (reference sequence). There are 13 residues in the CDR3. The CDR3 coding sequence is TGTGCCTGGAGGGAAACAGTGAACACTGAAGCTTTCTTT. Protein sequence: CAWRETVNTEAFF.

The sample holds many counts of this clone. The chain links TRBV27 to TRBJ1-5; 8 bases line up with TRBD1. CDR1 is MNHEY and CDR2 is SMNVEV in the germline V gene (reference sequence). This CDR3 comprises 15 residues. The V gene end was trimmed by 6 bases and the J gene end by 5 bases; junction bases not matched to a gene: 9. The chain's CDR3 is CASRLRGQADQPQHF. The CDR3 region has the DNA TGTGCCAGCAGATTAAGGGGACAGGCTGATCAGCCCCAGCATTTT.

This rearrangement joins TRBV6-1 to TRBJ2-7, with 7 bases lining up with TRBD1. Germline CDR1 reads MNHNS; CDR2 reads SASEGT. The trim removed 2 bases at V and 4 bases at J, leaving 2 bases unmatched. This CDR3 has 13 amino acids. As DNA, the CDR3 is TGTGCCAGCAGTGAACGGGACAGATACGAGCAGTACTTC. Amino acids: CASSERDRYEQYF.

V usage is TRBV15 and J usage is TRBJ2-4; the D is unclear. Germline values: CDR1 LNHNV, CDR2 YYDKDF (reference sequence). CDR3 length equals 12 residues. With 5 bases removed from V and 7 bases from J, the gap between germline ends came to 9 bases. This CDR3 reads CATSALRNIQYF. The CDR3 DNA reads TGTGCCACCAGCGCACTCCGGAACATTCAGTACTTC.

The gene calls are TRBV6-5 and TRBJ2-7, with 9 bases matching TRBD2. Trimming removed 7 bases from V and 4 bases from J; junction bases left unmatched: 5. Germline V lookup: CDR1 MNHEY, CDR2 SVGAGI. CDR3 length equals 13 residues. CDR3 residues: CASKTSGRYEQYF. The CDR3 DNA is TGTGCCAGCAAGACTAGCGGCCGTTACGAGCAGTACTTC.

The chain recombines TRBV13 with TRBJ1-1; the match to TRBD1 covers 7 bases. The junction had 8 bases not matched to a gene; V was cut back by 4 bases and J by 0 bases. The CDR3 is 16 amino acids. Germline V gene lookup returns CDR1 PRHDT and CDR2 FYEKMQ (reference sequence). The CDR3 DNA follows: TGTGCCAGCAGCTATGGACAGGAGAGGTTGAACACTGAAGCTTTCTTT. It is translated as CASSYGQERLNTEAFF.

The rearrangement joins TRBV5-1 to TRBJ2-3; the D gene is possibly TRBD2 (6 bases). V lost 4 bases and J lost 3, with 12 bases in between. This CDR3 region has 14 residues. The germline gives CDR1 SGHRS, CDR2 YFSETQ. In nucleotides, the CDR3 is TGCGCCAGCAGCACCGGGGGTAGGACAGATACGCAGTATTTT. Translation gives CASSTGGRTDTQYF.

The chain employs TRBV13 and TRBJ1-6; 8 bases fit TRBD1. This CDR3 is 16 amino acids long. With V trimmed by 6 bases and J by 5 bases, 9 bases remained unmatched. CDR1 and CDR2 (germline): PRHDT, FYEKMQ (reference sequence). This chain's CDR3 is CASRNRGIPNNSPLHF. CDR3 in DNA: TGTGCCAGCAGAAACAGGGGGATCCCGAATAATTCACCCCTCCACTTT.

The genes are TRBV30 and TRBJ1-3, with TRBD1 as a possible D gene (5 bases). Trimming took off 8 bases at V and 4 bases at J, with 12 bases between the two ends. The CDR3 runs to 12 residues. Germline V lookup: CDR1 GTSNPN, CDR2 SVGIG (reference sequence). The CDR3 protein is CALEPGGNTIYF. The DNA of the CDR3 is TGTGCCCTAGAACCAGGGGGAAACACCATATATTTT.

This clone occurred a few times. This rearrangement joins TRBV9 to TRBJ1-2; 12 positions agree with TRBD1. Germline V gives CDR1 SGDLS, CDR2 YYNGEE. This CDR3 is 16 amino acids long. The V and J ends lost 0 bases and 7 bases, in that order; junction bases with no gene match: 7. CDR3: CASSVEKGQGASGYTF. The CDR3 DNA follows: TGTGCCAGCAGCGTAGAAAAGGGACAGGGGGCGAGTGGCTACACCTTC.